This T cell receptor beta chain was captured in a study of lymphopenia after photon versus proton radiotherapy. This clone appeared once. Its cognate antigen is unknown. The assay was immunoSEQ multiplex PCR, and TCRdb's table has in-frame clones only and misses some. The sample records roughly 45,000 clones, 85% being singletons. In germline, CDR1 is SGHTA, CDR2 FQGNSA. Trimming left V 3 bases short and J 3 bases short, with 14 bases between. The CDR3 contains 15 residues. General study results and limits: Proton therapy kept repertoires fairly stable, unlike photons, which gained effector/memory cells. Authors raise, but do not show, better survival with proton therapy. A bigger post-nadir fall in TCR diversity correlated inversely with survival time in deceased patients. Post-nadir diversity loss with photons came from oligoclonal expansion, particularly CD8+ Temra cells.

The chain employs TRBV7-2 and TRBJ1-1, with a weak D call TRBD1 (6 bases). The sample consisted of peripheral blood, taken from a patient treated with photon-based radiotherapy. The sequence came from a man in his forties or fifties with gastric cancer. Here the CDR3 reads CASSFSVGGDTEAFF. The CDR3 DNA reads TGTGCCAGCAGCTTCTCCGTAGGGGGGGACACTGAAGCTTTCTTT.